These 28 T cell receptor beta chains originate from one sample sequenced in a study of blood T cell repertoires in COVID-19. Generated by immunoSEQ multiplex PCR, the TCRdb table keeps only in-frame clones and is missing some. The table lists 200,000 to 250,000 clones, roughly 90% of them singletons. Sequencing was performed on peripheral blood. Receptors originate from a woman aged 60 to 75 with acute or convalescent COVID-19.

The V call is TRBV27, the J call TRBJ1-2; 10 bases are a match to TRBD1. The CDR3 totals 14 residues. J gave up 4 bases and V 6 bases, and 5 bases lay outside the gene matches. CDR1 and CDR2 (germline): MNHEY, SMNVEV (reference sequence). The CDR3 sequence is CASRGQGYGYGYTF. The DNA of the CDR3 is TGTGCCAGCAGGGGACAGGGGTACGGCTATGGCTACACCTTC.

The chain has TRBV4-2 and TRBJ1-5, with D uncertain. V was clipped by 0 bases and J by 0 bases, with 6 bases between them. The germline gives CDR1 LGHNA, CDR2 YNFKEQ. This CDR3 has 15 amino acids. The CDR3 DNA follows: TGTGCCAGCAGCCAAGATTGGCATAGCAATCAGCCCCAGCATTTT. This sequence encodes CASSQDWHSNQPQHF.

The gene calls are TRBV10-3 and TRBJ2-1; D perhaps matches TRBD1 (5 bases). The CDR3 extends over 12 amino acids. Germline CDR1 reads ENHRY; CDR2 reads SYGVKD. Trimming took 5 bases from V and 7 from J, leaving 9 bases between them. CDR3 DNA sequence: TGTGCCATCAGTATGACAGAAAATGAGCAGTTCTTC. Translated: CAISMTENEQFF.

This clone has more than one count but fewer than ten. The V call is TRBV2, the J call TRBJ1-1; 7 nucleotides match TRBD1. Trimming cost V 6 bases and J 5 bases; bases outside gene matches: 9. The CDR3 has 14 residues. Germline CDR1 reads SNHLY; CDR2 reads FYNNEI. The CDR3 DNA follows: TGTGCCAGCAGATCCGACAGGGAGGATACTGAAGCTTTCTTT. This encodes CASRSDREDTEAFF.

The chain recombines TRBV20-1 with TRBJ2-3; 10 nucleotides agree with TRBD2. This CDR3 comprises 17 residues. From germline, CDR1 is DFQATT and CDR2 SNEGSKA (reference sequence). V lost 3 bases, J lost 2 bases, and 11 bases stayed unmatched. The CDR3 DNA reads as TGCAGTGCTAGTGGGCTAGCGGGAGTCGGTGTCACAGATACGCAGTATTTT. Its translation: CSASGLAGVGVTDTQYF.

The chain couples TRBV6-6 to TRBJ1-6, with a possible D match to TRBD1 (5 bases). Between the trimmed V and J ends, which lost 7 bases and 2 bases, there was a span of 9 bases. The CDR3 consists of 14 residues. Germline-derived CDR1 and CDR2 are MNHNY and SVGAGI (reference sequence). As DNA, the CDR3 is TGTGCCAGCAAAGGGGCCCCCTATAATTCACCCCTCCACTTT. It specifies CASKGAPYNSPLHF.

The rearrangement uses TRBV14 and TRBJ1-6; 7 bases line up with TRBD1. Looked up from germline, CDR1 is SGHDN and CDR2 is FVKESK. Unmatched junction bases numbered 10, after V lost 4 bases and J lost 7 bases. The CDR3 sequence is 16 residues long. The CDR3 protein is CASSPRRQGGNSPLHF. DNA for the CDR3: TGTGCCAGCAGCCCCCGTCGACAGGGAGGAAATTCACCCCTCCACTTT.

DNA for the CDR3: TGTGCCACCGGAACGGAGGGGACAGGCTCCTACGAGCAGTACTTC. It yields the protein CATGTEGTGSYEQYF. This sequence joins TRBV6-6 and TRBJ2-7, with 8 bases identical to TRBD1. After removal of 10 bases from V and 0 bases from J, the junction contained 11 bases not matched to a gene. This CDR3 is 15 amino acids long. Germline values: CDR1 MNHNY, CDR2 SVGAGI (reference sequence).

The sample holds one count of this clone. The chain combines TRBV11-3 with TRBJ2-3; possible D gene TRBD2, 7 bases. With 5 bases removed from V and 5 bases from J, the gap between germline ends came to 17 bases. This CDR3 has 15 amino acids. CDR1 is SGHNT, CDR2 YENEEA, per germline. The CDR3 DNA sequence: TGTGCCAGCAGCCCGAGAACGGGGGGCAGAGATACGCAGTATTTT. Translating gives CASSPRTGGRDTQYF.

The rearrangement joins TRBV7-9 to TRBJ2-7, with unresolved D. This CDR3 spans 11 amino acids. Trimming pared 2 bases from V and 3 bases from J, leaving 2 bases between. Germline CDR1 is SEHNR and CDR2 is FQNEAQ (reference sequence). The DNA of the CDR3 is TGTGCCAGCAGCTTATACTACGAGCAGTACTTC. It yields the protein CASSLYYEQYF.

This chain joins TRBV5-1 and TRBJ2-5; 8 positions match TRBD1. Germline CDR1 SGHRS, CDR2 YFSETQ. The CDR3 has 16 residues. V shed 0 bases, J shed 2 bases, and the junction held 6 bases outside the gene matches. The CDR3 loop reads CASSLGGTGGQETQYF. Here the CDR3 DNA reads TGCGCCAGCAGCTTGGGCGGGACAGGAGGGCAAGAGACCCAGTACTTC.

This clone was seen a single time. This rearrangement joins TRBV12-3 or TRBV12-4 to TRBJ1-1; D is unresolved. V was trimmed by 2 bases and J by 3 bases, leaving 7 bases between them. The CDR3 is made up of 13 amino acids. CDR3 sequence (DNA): TGTGCCAGCAGTTTAAGAAGCGACACTGAAGCTTTCTTT. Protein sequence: CASSLRSDTEAFF.

The CDR3 loop is CASTKDSPTWETQYF. In DNA, the CDR3 is TGTGCCAGCACCAAGGACAGTCCCACCTGGGAGACCCAGTACTTC. The chain is built from TRBV21-1 and TRBJ2-5; the DNA was not compared with TRBD1, the D call given in the table. TRBV21-1 is given as a pseudogene. There are 15 residues in the CDR3.

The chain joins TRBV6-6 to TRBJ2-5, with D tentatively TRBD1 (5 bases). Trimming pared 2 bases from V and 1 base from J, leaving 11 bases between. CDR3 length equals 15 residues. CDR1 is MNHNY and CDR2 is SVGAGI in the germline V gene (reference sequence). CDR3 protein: CASSYGAPPQETQYF. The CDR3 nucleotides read TGTGCCAGCAGTTACGGGGCACCCCCCCAAGAGACCCAGTACTTC.

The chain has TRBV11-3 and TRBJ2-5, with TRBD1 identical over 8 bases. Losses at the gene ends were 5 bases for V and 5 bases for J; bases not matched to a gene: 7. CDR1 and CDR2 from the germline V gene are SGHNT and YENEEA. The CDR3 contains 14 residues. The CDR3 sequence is CASSASGGKETQYF. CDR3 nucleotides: TGTGCCAGCAGCGCCTCAGGGGGCAAGGAGACCCAGTACTTC.

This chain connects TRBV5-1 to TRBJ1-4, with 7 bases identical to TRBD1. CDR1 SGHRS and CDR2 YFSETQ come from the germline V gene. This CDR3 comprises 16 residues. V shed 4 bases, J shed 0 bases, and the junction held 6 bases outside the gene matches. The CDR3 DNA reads TGCGCCAGCAGCCCGGGGACAGTAACAACTAATGAAAAACTGTTTTTT. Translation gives CASSPGTVTTNEKLFF.

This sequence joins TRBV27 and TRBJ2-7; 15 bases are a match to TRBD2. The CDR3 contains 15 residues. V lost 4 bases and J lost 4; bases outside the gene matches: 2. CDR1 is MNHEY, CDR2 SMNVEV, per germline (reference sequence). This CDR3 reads CASSSGTSGRYEQYF. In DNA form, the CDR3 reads TGTGCCAGCAGTTCCGGGACTAGCGGGAGGTACGAGCAGTACTTC.

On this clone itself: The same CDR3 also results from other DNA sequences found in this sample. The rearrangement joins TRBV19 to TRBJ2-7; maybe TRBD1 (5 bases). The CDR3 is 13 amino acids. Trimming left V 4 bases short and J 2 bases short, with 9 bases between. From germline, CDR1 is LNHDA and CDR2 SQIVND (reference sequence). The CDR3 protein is CASSTSGPYEQYF. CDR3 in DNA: TGTGCCAGTAGTACCTCAGGGCCCTACGAGCAGTACTTC.

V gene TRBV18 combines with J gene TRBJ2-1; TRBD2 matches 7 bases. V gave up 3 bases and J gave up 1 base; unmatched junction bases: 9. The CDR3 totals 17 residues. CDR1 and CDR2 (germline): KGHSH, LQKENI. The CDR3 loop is CASSPLTGGGSYNEQFF. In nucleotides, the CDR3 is TGTGCCAGCTCACCCCTGACGGGAGGTGGATCCTACAATGAGCAGTTCTTC. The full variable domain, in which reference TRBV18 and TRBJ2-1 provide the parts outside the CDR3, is NAGVMQNPRHLVRRRGQEARLRCSPMKGHSHVYWYRQLPEEGLKFMVYLQKENIIDESGMPKERFSAEFPKEGPSILRIQQVVRGDSAAYFCASSPLTGGGSYNEQFFGPGTRLTVL.

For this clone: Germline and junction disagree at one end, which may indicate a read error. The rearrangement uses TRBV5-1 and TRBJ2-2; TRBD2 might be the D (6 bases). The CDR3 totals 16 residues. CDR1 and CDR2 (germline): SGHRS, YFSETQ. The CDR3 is CASSLPGLADTGELFF. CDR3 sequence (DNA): TGCGCCAGCAGCTTGCCTGGATTAGCGGACACAGGGGAGCTGTTTTTT.

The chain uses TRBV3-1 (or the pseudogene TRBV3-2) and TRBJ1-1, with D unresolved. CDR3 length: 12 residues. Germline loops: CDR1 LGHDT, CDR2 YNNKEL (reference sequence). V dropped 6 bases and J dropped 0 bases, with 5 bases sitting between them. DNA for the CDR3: TGTGCCAGCAGATCCATGAACACTGAAGCTTTCTTT. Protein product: CASRSMNTEAFF.

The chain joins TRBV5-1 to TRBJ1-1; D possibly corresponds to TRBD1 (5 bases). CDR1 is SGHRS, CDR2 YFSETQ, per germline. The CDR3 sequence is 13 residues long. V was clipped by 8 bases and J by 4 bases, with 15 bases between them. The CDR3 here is CASYAGGGTEAFF. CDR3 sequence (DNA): TGCGCCAGTTACGCGGGGGGTGGCACTGAAGCTTTCTTT.

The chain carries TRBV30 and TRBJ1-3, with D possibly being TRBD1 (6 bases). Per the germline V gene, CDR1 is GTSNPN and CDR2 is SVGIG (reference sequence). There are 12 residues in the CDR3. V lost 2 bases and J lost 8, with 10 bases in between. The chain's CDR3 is CAWSIGGDTIYF. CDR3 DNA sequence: TGTGCCTGGAGTATAGGGGGTGACACCATATATTTT.

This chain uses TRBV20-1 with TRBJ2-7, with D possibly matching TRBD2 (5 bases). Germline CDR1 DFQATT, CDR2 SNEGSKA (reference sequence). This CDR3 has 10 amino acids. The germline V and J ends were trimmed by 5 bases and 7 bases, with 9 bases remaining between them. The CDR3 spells CSASSGEQYF. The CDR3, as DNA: TGCAGTGCTTCTTCGGGGGAGCAGTACTTC.

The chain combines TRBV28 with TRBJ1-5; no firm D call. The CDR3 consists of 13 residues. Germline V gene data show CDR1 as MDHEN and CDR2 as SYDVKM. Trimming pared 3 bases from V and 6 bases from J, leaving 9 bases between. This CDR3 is CASSFGVSQPQHF. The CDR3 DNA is TGTGCCAGCAGTTTCGGGGTGAGTCAGCCCCAGCATTTT.

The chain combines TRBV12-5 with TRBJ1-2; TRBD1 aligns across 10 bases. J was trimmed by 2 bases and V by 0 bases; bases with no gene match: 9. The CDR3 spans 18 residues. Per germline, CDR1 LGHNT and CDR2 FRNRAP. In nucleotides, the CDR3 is TGTGCTAGTGGTTTGGTACTGGGACAGGGGATACCGAACTATGGCTACACCTTC. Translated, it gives CASGLVLGQGIPNYGYTF.

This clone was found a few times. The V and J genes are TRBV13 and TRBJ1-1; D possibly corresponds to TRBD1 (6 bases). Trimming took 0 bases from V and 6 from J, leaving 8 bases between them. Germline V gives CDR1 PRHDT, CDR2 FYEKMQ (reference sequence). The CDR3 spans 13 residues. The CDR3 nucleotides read TGTGCCAGCAGCTTAGGCAGGGGCGCTGAAGCTTTCTTT. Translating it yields CASSLGRGAEAFF.

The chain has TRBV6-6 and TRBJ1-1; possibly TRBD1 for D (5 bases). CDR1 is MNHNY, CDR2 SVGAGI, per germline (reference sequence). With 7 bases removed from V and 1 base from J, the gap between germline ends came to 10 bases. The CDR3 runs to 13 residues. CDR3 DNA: TGTGCCAGCAAGGTCCAGGGGAACACTGAAGCTTTCTTT. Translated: CASKVQGNTEAFF.